The 23 T cell receptor beta chains below all came from one sample that was sequenced in a study of T cell repertoires in cytomegalovirus infection. TCRdb passed the reads through MiXCR, listing each CDR3 protein once. The profile shows roughly 990,000 distinct CDR3 sequences, less than 35% of them singletons. These receptors' targets are unknown. The sample in question was cultured CD8+ T cells from PBMCs, obtained from culture after CMV antigen stimulation. These receptor sequences come from a human donor in good health (CMV status not recorded). Some clones in this sample may be carry-over from other donors' samples.

This clonotype was recorded a few times. The CDR3 DNA reads TGTGCCATCAGCGGGACTGCTAGCGGGGGTGACAATGAGCAGTTCTTC. Translated, it gives CAISGTASGGDNEQFF. This chain joins TRBV10-3 and TRBJ2-1; 10 bases agree with TRBD2. With 6 bases clipped from V and 5 bases from J, the junction kept 10 bases outside the gene matches. Germline V gene lookup returns CDR1 ENHRY and CDR2 SYGVKD. The CDR3 has 16 residues.

This chain connects TRBV4-3 to TRBJ2-2, with 7 bases fitting TRBD1. The CDR3 consists of 16 residues. The J segment lost 4 bases and the V segment lost 4 bases, leaving 9 bases of the junction unmatched. Per the germline V gene, CDR1 is LGHNA and CDR2 is YSLEER. Here the CDR3 DNA reads TGCGCCAGCAGCCTTCGACAGGGTAGGGGCACCGGGGAGCTGTTTTTT. It codes for CASSLRQGRGTGELFF.

The gene calls are TRBV5-8 and TRBJ2-1, with D possibly being TRBD1 (6 bases). CDR1 and CDR2 from the germline V gene are SGHTS and YDEGEE. V lost 4 bases, J lost 8 bases, and 13 bases lay in between. This CDR3 spans 13 amino acids. Here the CDR3 DNA reads TGTGCCAGCAGCCAACTACAGGGCTATGAGCAGTTCTTC. Translation gives CASSQLQGYEQFF.

This clonotype has a handful of counts. The chain carries TRBV7-9 and TRBJ2-1, with 16 bases lining up with TRBD2. Trimming removed 3 bases from V and 4 bases from J; junction bases left unmatched: 3. Germline V CDR1 and CDR2: SEHNR, FQNEAQ (reference sequence). The CDR3 totals 17 residues. The CDR3 nucleotides are TGTGCCAGCAGCTTTGGGACTAGCGGGGGGGTTTACAATGAGCAGTTCTTC. This codes for CASSFGTSGGVYNEQFF.

The chain couples TRBV7-4 to TRBJ2-1, with 8 bases aligning to TRBD1. The CDR3 length is 17 residues. The germline V gene has CDR1 SGHVT and CDR2 SQSDAQ. V dropped 4 bases and J dropped 4; count of bases not matched to a gene: 12. This CDR3 reads CASSSLHGGQGYNEQFF. In DNA form, the CDR3 reads TGTGCCAGCAGCTCATTACATGGAGGACAGGGATACAATGAGCAGTTCTTC.

The CDR3 DNA reads as TGTGCCACCAGTGTCCGCGGGGGAGCCTACAATGAGCAGTTCTTC. Amino acid sequence: CATSVRGGAYNEQFF. This chain uses TRBV24-1 with TRBJ2-1; 7 nucleotides agree with TRBD2. CDR1 KGHDR and CDR2 SFDVKD come from the germline V gene. The trim removed 5 bases at V and 2 bases at J, leaving 5 bases unmatched. The CDR3 is 15 amino acids.

The V and J genes are TRBV9 and TRBJ2-2, with 12 bases matching TRBD2. This CDR3 has 19 amino acids. Per germline, CDR1 SGDLS and CDR2 YYNGEE. The V segment lost 3 bases and the J segment 1 base; nucleotides outside the gene matches: 10. This CDR3 reads CASSALVLTSGGNTGELFF. The CDR3 bases are TGTGCCAGCAGCGCCCTAGTTCTGACTAGCGGGGGGAACACCGGGGAGCTGTTTTTT.

The sample holds a few counts of this clonotype. For the CDR3, the DNA is TGTGCCAGCAGACCCTTTACCGGGGGTAACTATGGCTACACCTTC. Encoded protein: CASRPFTGGNYGYTF. The rearrangement joins TRBV27 to TRBJ1-2; TRBD1 is a possible D gene (5 bases). This CDR3 spans 15 amino acids. V dropped 6 bases and J dropped 1 base, with 15 bases sitting between them. Germline loops: CDR1 MNHEY, CDR2 SMNVEV (reference sequence).

This clonotype was counted a few times. In nucleotides, the CDR3 is TGTGCCAGCACCCAGCGCCATGGCAATCAGCCCCAGCATTTT. Translating it yields CASTQRHGNQPQHF. V gene TRBV27 combines with J gene TRBJ1-5; D not resolved. Trimming cost V 7 bases and J 2 bases, with 12 bases left between them. CDR3 length: 14 residues. Germline CDR1 and CDR2: MNHEY and SMNVEV (reference sequence).

This clonotype was detected only a few times. This chain links TRBV19 with TRBJ2-1; 9 bases map to TRBD1. This CDR3 spans 16 amino acids. Germline V gives CDR1 LNHDA, CDR2 SQIVND (reference sequence). After removal of 4 bases from V and 5 bases from J, the junction contained 9 bases not matched to a gene. The CDR3 reads CASSKTGQGWDNEQFF. Written as DNA, the CDR3 is TGTGCCAGTAGTAAGACCGGACAGGGGTGGGACAATGAGCAGTTCTTC.

This clonotype has ten or more counts. CDR3 residues: CASSQRRISNQPQHF. The CDR3 coding sequence is TGTGCCAGCAGCCAGCGACGGATCAGCAATCAGCCCCAGCATTTT. This chain links TRBV7-6 with TRBJ1-5; D gene ambiguous. V dropped 5 bases and J dropped 1 base, with 12 bases sitting between them. Germline V gene data show CDR1 as SGHVS and CDR2 as FNYEAQ. The CDR3 length is 15 residues.

This clonotype was seen more than once but under ten times. This chain links TRBV19 with TRBJ1-1; 10 nucleotides agree with TRBD1. After removal of 5 bases from V and 3 bases from J, the junction contained 9 bases not matched to a gene. CDR3 length: 16 residues. From germline, CDR1 is LNHDA and CDR2 SQIVND (reference sequence). The CDR3 sequence: CASSVSAGQGDTEAFF. The CDR3 bases are TGTGCCAGTAGTGTATCTGCTGGACAGGGGGACACTGAAGCTTTCTTT.

This clonotype was counted only a few times. The V gene is TRBV28, the J gene TRBJ2-1, with D possibly matching TRBD2 (6 bases). The CDR3 covers 16 residues. Trimming took off 2 bases at V and 0 bases at J, with 11 bases between the two ends. The germline V gene encodes CDR1 MDHEN and CDR2 SYDVKM. The CDR3 protein is CASSLIGGSSYNEQFF. The CDR3 DNA reads TGTGCCAGCAGTTTAATTGGGGGGAGCTCCTACAATGAGCAGTTCTTC.

This clonotype was recorded a few times. The rearrangement uses TRBV27 and TRBJ2-7, with 7 bases matching TRBD1. The V and J ends lost 4 bases and 0 bases, in that order; junction bases with no gene match: 6. The CDR3 sequence is 15 residues long. From germline, CDR1 is MNHEY and CDR2 SMNVEV (reference sequence). As DNA, the CDR3 is TGTGCCAGCAGTTGGACAGGCGGAAGCTCCTACGAGCAGTACTTC. Translation gives CASSWTGGSSYEQYF.

The V call is TRBV27, the J call TRBJ2-3; D gene uncertain. From germline, CDR1 is MNHEY and CDR2 SMNVEV (reference sequence). Trimming removed 4 bases at V and 4 bases at J, with 6 bases between. The CDR3 is 12 amino acids. The CDR3 sequence: CASSYNADTQYF. CDR3 sequence (DNA): TGTGCCAGCAGTTATAACGCAGATACGCAGTATTTT.

For this clonotype: One end of the junction fails to match germline, which may point to a read error. The V call is TRBV2, the J call TRBJ2-1; D perhaps matches TRBD1 (6 bases). This CDR3 region has 13 residues. Germline V gene data show CDR1 as SNHLY and CDR2 as FYNNEI. The CDR3 spells CVSHRESYNEQFF. The CDR3 DNA reads TGTGTCAGCCACAGGGAGTCCTACAATGAGCAGTTCTTC.

The table lists this clonotype with many counts. The V gene is TRBV7-9, the J gene TRBJ2-1, with TRBD2 matching over 13 bases. Trimming took 4 bases from V and 8 from J; bases not matched to a gene: 11. CDR3 length: 17 amino acids. Germline V lookup: CDR1 SEHNR, CDR2 FQNEAQ (reference sequence). As DNA, the CDR3 is TGTGCCAGCAGCTCATCGGGGGGACTAGCGGGGTTACATGAGCAGTTCTTC. It specifies CASSSSGGLAGLHEQFF.

The chain uses TRBV20-1 and TRBJ2-1; possibly TRBD1 or TRBD2 for D (5 bases each). V was trimmed by 3 bases and J by 4 bases, leaving 13 bases between them. CDR3 length: 14 amino acids. Germline values: CDR1 DFQATT, CDR2 SNEGSKA (reference sequence). The CDR3 DNA follows: TGCAGTGCTAGTACGGGGCACGTATACAATGAGCAGTTCTTC. Its translation is CSASTGHVYNEQFF.

This clonotype was recorded a few times. CDR3: CASRGGRRSEDNEQFF. CDR3 bases: TGTGCCAGCAGGGGGGGAAGACGCTCGGAGGACAATGAGCAGTTCTTC. The chain has TRBV12-3 or TRBV12-4 and TRBJ2-1; a weak D match, TRBD2 (6 bases). CDR3 length equals 16 residues. The V end was cut by 6 bases, the J end by 5 bases, with 20 bases between.

This clonotype was counted many times. The CDR3 region is CASSLSGGEDTQYF. The CDR3 DNA reads as TGTGCCAGCAGCTTATCGGGGGGTGAGGATACGCAGTATTTT. The rearrangement joins TRBV7-3 to TRBJ2-3; 7 positions match TRBD2. Trimming cost V 2 bases and J 6 bases; bases outside gene matches: 5. CDR1 and CDR2 (germline): SGHTA, FQGTGA. The CDR3 consists of 14 residues.

This clonotype was seen a handful of times. The chain is built from TRBV4-1 and TRBJ1-1; the match to TRBD1 covers 7 bases. The CDR3 has 14 residues. Germline CDR1 MGHRA, CDR2 YSYEKL. Germline trimming cut 1 base from V and 7 bases from J; bases unmatched to any gene: 6. CDR3 nucleotides: TGCGCCAGCAGCCAAGTCGGGCAGGGGGATGAAGCTTTCTTT. It encodes CASSQVGQGDEAFF.

In its sample, this clonotype was seen a few times. This sequence joins TRBV24-1 and TRBJ2-3; possibly TRBD1 for D (6 bases). This CDR3 has 16 amino acids. The V gene lost 4 bases and the J gene lost 3 bases, with 16 bases spanning the gap. Germline V lookup: CDR1 KGHDR, CDR2 SFDVKD. CDR3 amino acids: CATSDLTGAETDTQYF. The CDR3 region has the DNA TGTGCCACCAGTGACCTGACAGGCGCGGAGACAGATACGCAGTATTTT.

This clonotype was seen only a few times. The chain is built from TRBV6-2 or TRBV6-3 and TRBJ2-1; D is unclear. V lost 2 bases and J 7 bases, leaving 9 bases between the germline ends. The CDR3 covers 13 residues. Germline loops: CDR1 MNHEY, CDR2 SVGEGT. The CDR3 reads CASSYPTLNEQFF. The CDR3 nucleotides are TGTGCCAGCAGTTACCCGACCCTTAATGAGCAGTTCTTC.